This T cell receptor (beta chain) originates from a study of CD8+ T cells in alopecia areata. Concerning this clone itself: Its matching antigen is unknown. An end of the junction differs from the germline gene, which may be a read error.

Germline V gives CDR1 SGHTA, CDR2 FQGNSA. The length of the CDR3 is 10 residues. The authors extracted RNA and reverse transcribed it into cDNA as the sequencing template. The data were produced by immunoSEQ multiplex PCR, yet TCRdb's version contains in-frame clones alone and is incomplete. Of about 110,000 clones in the sample, around 55% were seen once. Overall study results and limits: Mice gave a clearer picture of TCR sharing than patients did, possibly for HLA-related reasons. Affected scalp, especially in alopecia totalis/universalis, had a higher clonality than normal scalp did.

The receptor's source is a human donor in good health. The sequenced sample was CD8+ T cells sorted from blood. This chain links TRBV7-2 with TRBJ2-4; the D gene could be TRBD1 or TRBD2 (5 bases each). CDR3: CASSSGPPDF. The CDR3 nucleotides are TGTGCCAGCAGCTCGGGACCACCCGACTTC.